The present T cell receptor (beta chain) was sequenced within a study of chemoradiotherapy in HPV16-positive cancers. Study context: Functional T-cell assays on a couple of HPV16-positive patients' cells defined candidate HPV-specific clones and common TCR motifs. Study outcomes and limitations: Only a couple of HPV16-positive patients supplied the functional HPV-specificity definition. Candidate HPV-specific clones and E7-related TCR motifs grew in tumor during treatment.

The method was immunoSEQ multiplex PCR; TCRdb's version includes in-frame clones alone and lacks a portion of them. Of 30,000 or so clones listed, 88% are singletons. The germline V gene has CDR1 SNHLY and CDR2 FYNNEI. Trimming took off 5 bases at V and 3 bases at J, with 16 bases between the two ends. The CDR3 consists of 15 residues. Comment on this clone: Its antigen is still unknown.

This chain joins TRBV2 and TRBJ1-1; D perhaps matches TRBD1 (5 bases). The sequencing used blood, collected from a patient who underwent chemoradiotherapy. The clonotype comes from a human donor with HPV-associated anogenital cancer. CDR3 residues: CASSPQDSRDTEAFF. In nucleotides, the CDR3 is TGTGCCAGCAGTCCTCAAGACAGTCGTGACACTGAAGCTTTCTTT.